One sample yielded the 18 T cell receptor beta chains listed below, sequenced in a study of shared clonotypes between healthy human individuals. Naivety among CD8 cells was defined by CD45RO negativity and positive CCR7 selection, thereby excluding terminally differentiated effector memory CD45RA+ cells. Only in-frame clones appear in the TCRdb table, and some are missing; sequencing was by immunoSEQ multiplex PCR. Altogether more than 600,000 clones are present, roughly 94% being singletons, with the ten largest covering about a quarter. Sequencing was carried out using naive CD8+ T cells sorted from blood. These receptor sequences come from a man under 40 in good health.

This clone was seen just once. CDR3 loop: CASGIGQGDTEAFF. For the CDR3, the DNA is TGTGCTAGTGGTATAGGACAGGGGGACACTGAAGCTTTCTTT. The rearrangement joins TRBV12-5 to TRBJ1-1, with 10 nucleotides matching TRBD1. Trimming took 5 bases from V and 3 from J; bases not matched to a gene: 3. This CDR3 contains 14 residues. Germline values: CDR1 LGHNT, CDR2 FRNRAP.

In this sample, this clone turned up once. The chain combines TRBV6-5 with TRBJ2-7; 7 nucleotides agree with TRBD1. This CDR3 has 14 residues. Per germline, CDR1 MNHEY and CDR2 SVGAGI. V was pared by 7 bases and J by 2 bases, with 8 bases of the junction left unmatched. As DNA, the CDR3 is TGTGCCAGCACCCGACAGGGATTAACCTACGAGCAGTACTTC. Translation: CASTRQGLTYEQYF.

J is TRBJ2-7 and V is TRBV10-1; 9 bases line up with TRBD1. The V segment lost 3 bases and the J segment 1 base; nucleotides outside the gene matches: 1. The germline gives CDR1 WNHNN, CDR2 SYGVQD (reference sequence). The CDR3 length is 14 residues. DNA of the CDR3: TGCGCCAGCAGTGAACAGGGGGCGTCCTACGAGCAGTACTTC. Encoded protein: CASSEQGASYEQYF.

J is TRBJ1-2 and V is TRBV27, with 9 bases identical to TRBD1. Losses at the gene ends were 4 bases for V and 6 bases for J; bases not matched to a gene: 9. This CDR3 is 15 amino acids long. Germline loops: CDR1 MNHEY, CDR2 SMNVEV (reference sequence). In DNA form, the CDR3 reads TGTGCCAGCAGTTCCGGACAGGGGAGGTTGAATGGCTACACCTTC. It translates to CASSSGQGRLNGYTF.

This clone has only one observation. Written as DNA, the CDR3 is TGTGCCAGCAGCGGAACCGGGACTCGAGATGACAATGAGCAGTTCTTC. Translated, it gives CASSGTGTRDDNEQFF. The chain combines TRBV9 with TRBJ2-1, with D tentatively TRBD2 (6 bases). Germline CDR1 and CDR2: SGDLS and YYNGEE. CDR3 length: 16 amino acids. V lost 3 bases and J lost 5, with 18 bases in between.

The chain recombines TRBV4-1 with TRBJ2-7, with D possibly TRBD1 on 6 matching bases. Trimming stripped 3 bases from V and 4 bases from J, with 10 bases between. This CDR3 has 13 amino acids. Per the germline V gene, CDR1 is MGHRA and CDR2 is YSYEKL. In DNA form, the CDR3 reads TGCGCCAGCAGCCACGGACAGCGATACGAGCAGTACTTC. Amino acids: CASSHGQRYEQYF.

The chain recombines TRBV4-3 with TRBJ1-1, with D unclear. V lost 5 bases and J 4 bases, leaving 14 bases between the germline ends. Germline V gene sequence: CDR1 LGHNA, CDR2 YSLEER. The CDR3 loop spans 14 amino acids. The CDR3 region is CASSSTDGVTEAFF. The CDR3 region has the DNA TGCGCCAGCAGCTCGACCGATGGGGTCACTGAAGCTTTCTTT.

This chain links TRBV7-9 with TRBJ2-2, with D perhaps matching TRBD2 (6 bases). Germline V gene sequence: CDR1 SEHNR, CDR2 FQNEAQ (reference sequence). CDR3 length: 15 residues. V was shortened by 3 bases and J by 3 bases, with 11 bases between the two germline ends. CDR3 sequence reads: CASSFLTRYTGELFF. In DNA, the CDR3 is TGTGCCAGCAGCTTTCTGACTAGATACACCGGGGAGCTGTTTTTT.

The chain employs TRBV27 and TRBJ2-5; TRBD1 is a possible D gene (6 bases). This CDR3 has 14 residues. Trimming pared 2 bases from V and 2 bases from J, leaving 9 bases between. Germline V gene sequence: CDR1 MNHEY, CDR2 SMNVEV (reference sequence). CDR3 nucleotides: TGTGCCAGCAGTTTACTAGACAGGCAAGAGACCCAGTACTTC. Translated: CASSLLDRQETQYF.

The V call is TRBV27, the J call TRBJ1-2; D is undetermined. Germline V gene data show CDR1 as MNHEY and CDR2 as SMNVEV (reference sequence). The CDR3 loop spans 15 amino acids. V lost 5 bases, J lost 0 bases, and 13 bases lay in between. The CDR3 bases are TGTGCCAGCAGTCCTGTTGGCAGCCCTAACTATGGCTACACCTTC. Its translation is CASSPVGSPNYGYTF.

This chain connects TRBV27 to TRBJ1-4; D call uncertain. The germline V gene encodes CDR1 MNHEY and CDR2 SMNVEV (reference sequence). This CDR3 comprises 14 residues. V lost 6 bases to trimming and J lost 8 bases, with 16 bases between them. The CDR3 DNA is TGTGCCAGCAGACGGGTAGGGATTAAGGAAAAACTGTTTTTT. Its protein is CASRRVGIKEKLFF.

V gene TRBV28 combines with J gene TRBJ1-1, with 8 bases that match TRBD1. CDR1 is MDHEN, CDR2 SYDVKM, per germline. Losses at the gene ends were 6 bases for V and 1 base for J; bases not matched to a gene: 1. The length of the CDR3 is 13 residues. CDR3 amino acids: CASRGTGNTEAFF. CDR3 DNA: TGTGCCAGCAGGGGGACAGGGAACACTGAAGCTTTCTTT.

This chain connects TRBV6-1 to TRBJ2-3, with D uncertain. The V and J ends lost 2 bases and 1 base respectively, with 19 bases between them. Germline V gene lookup returns CDR1 MNHNS and CDR2 SASEGT. The CDR3 runs 18 residues. The CDR3 bases are TGTGCCAGCAGTGAAAAAGGAAGAGGCCGGCGTGGCACAGATACGCAGTATTTT. This codes for CASSEKGRGRRGTDTQYF.

This clone was seen a single time. V usage is TRBV28 and J usage is TRBJ1-4; TRBD1 is a possible D gene (6 bases). The germline V gene encodes CDR1 MDHEN and CDR2 SYDVKM. This CDR3 is 15 amino acids long. Trimming took 3 bases from V and 0 from J, leaving 8 bases between them. The CDR3 here is CASSFGQTTNEKLFF. Here the CDR3 DNA reads TGTGCCAGCAGTTTCGGACAGACAACTAATGAAAAACTGTTTTTT.

The chain recombines TRBV7-2 with TRBJ2-7; TRBD1 matches at 7 bases. CDR1 is SGHTA and CDR2 is FQGNSA in the germline V gene. J was trimmed by 0 bases and V by 5 bases; bases with no gene match: 7. This CDR3 contains 15 residues. CDR3 sequence (DNA): TGTGCCAGCAGCGGCAACCGGGACAGCTCCTACGAGCAGTACTTC. It is translated as CASSGNRDSSYEQYF.

The V gene is TRBV7-9, the J gene TRBJ2-7; D possibly corresponds to TRBD2 (5 bases). The CDR3 sequence is 15 residues long. Per the germline V gene, CDR1 is SEHNR and CDR2 is FQNEAQ (reference sequence). V lost 1 base to trimming and J lost 0 bases, with 10 bases between them. This chain's CDR3 is CASSLVRTASYEQYF. CDR3 nucleotide sequence: TGTGCCAGCAGCTTAGTTAGGACTGCCTCCTACGAGCAGTACTTC.

The chain has TRBV15 and TRBJ1-1; a weak D match, TRBD1 (5 bases). Trimming removed 1 base at V and 2 bases at J, with 11 bases between. The CDR3 spans 15 residues. Germline-derived CDR1 and CDR2 are LNHNV and YYDKDF (reference sequence). In DNA, the CDR3 is TGTGCCACCAGCAGAGGAGCGGGGACCAACACTGAAGCTTTCTTT. Protein sequence: CATSRGAGTNTEAFF.

The gene calls are TRBV30 and TRBJ2-7; perhaps TRBD2 as D (6 bases). Trimming shortened V by 3 bases and J by 1 base, and 19 bases separated the two germline ends. The germline gives CDR1 GTSNPN, CDR2 SVGIG (reference sequence). The CDR3 length is 16 residues. The CDR3 sequence is CAWRDPNELASYEQYF. CDR3 sequence (DNA): TGTGCCTGGAGAGACCCCAACGAACTAGCATCCTACGAGCAGTACTTC.